The 3 T cell receptor beta chains given below trace back to one sample, sequenced in a study of control samples from healthy donors and cancer patients. Data came from immunoSEQ multiplex PCR; TCRdb stores just in-frame clones and leaves some out. The profile shows about 100,000 clones, around 89% of them singletons. Sequences were obtained from blood. The receptors here all came from a man aged 25 to 40 in good health.

The chain links TRBV6-1 to TRBJ1-3, with TRBD1 as a possible D gene (6 bases). V was pared by 1 base and J by 0 bases, with 7 bases between. The V gene's germline CDR1 is MNHNS and CDR2 SASEGT. The CDR3 consists of 15 residues. The CDR3 DNA reads TGTGCCAGCAGTGAAGACAGGGTCTCTGGAAACACCATATATTTT. It translates to CASSEDRVSGNTIYF.

This sequence joins TRBV19 and TRBJ2-7, with 9 bases lining up with TRBD1. The CDR3 sequence is 15 residues long. V dropped 5 bases and J dropped 2; count of bases not matched to a gene: 7. Germline V lookup: CDR1 LNHDA, CDR2 SQIVND (reference sequence). This CDR3 is CASSLSRDRAYEQYF. The CDR3 DNA is TGTGCCAGTAGTCTTTCCCGGGACAGGGCCTACGAGCAGTACTTC.

This clone was seen a single time. This rearrangement joins TRBV30 to TRBJ1-2; TRBD1 agrees at 9 bases. With 1 base clipped from V and 3 bases from J, the junction kept 6 bases outside the gene matches. CDR3 length: 15 residues. The V gene's germline CDR1 is GTSNPN and CDR2 SVGIG (reference sequence). CDR3 amino acids: CAWSAPGQGDYGYTF. The DNA of the CDR3 is TGTGCCTGGAGTGCACCGGGACAGGGAGACTATGGCTACACCTTC. Using reference TRBV30 and TRBJ1-2 for the parts outside the CDR3, the full variable domain is SQTIHQWPATLVQPVGSPLSLECTVEGTSNPNLYWYRQAAGRGLQLLFYSVGIGQISSEVPQNLSASRPQDRQFILSSKKLLLSDSGFYLCAWSAPGQGDYGYTFGSGTRLTVV.